The 26 T cell receptor beta chains given below trace back to one sample, sequenced in a study of blood T cell repertoires in COVID-19. TCRdb's copy holds only in-frame clones and misses some; the assay was immunoSEQ multiplex PCR. This table has 200,000 to 250,000 clones, around 83% appearing once. The sequencing sample was made of peripheral blood. Every receptor here comes from a human donor in a cohort sampled during active COVID-19.

The genes are TRBV5-4 and TRBJ2-7; 8 nucleotides match TRBD2. Trimming took 2 bases from V and 7 from J; bases not matched to a gene: 2. Germline V gene lookup returns CDR1 SGHNT and CDR2 YYREEE (reference sequence). This CDR3 spans 12 amino acids. The CDR3 is CASSFGGREQYF. CDR3 sequence (DNA): TGTGCCAGCAGCTTCGGCGGGAGGGAGCAGTACTTC.

CDR3 sequence: CASAPGLADTQYF. The DNA of the CDR3 is TGTGCCAGCGCCCCCGGACTGGCAGATACGCAGTATTTT. The V gene is TRBV5-8, the J gene TRBJ2-3; D is possibly TRBD2 (5 bases). V was pared by 7 bases and J by 4 bases, with 13 bases between. Germline V gene lookup returns CDR1 SGHTS and CDR2 YDEGEE. This CDR3 is built from 13 residues.

This clone has more than one count but fewer than ten. The chain recombines TRBV2 with TRBJ2-7; D is possibly TRBD1 (6 bases). The CDR3 consists of 16 residues. Trimming removed 1 base from V and 5 bases from J, with 18 bases in between. Germline V gene sequence: CDR1 SNHLY, CDR2 FYNNEI. The CDR3 DNA sequence: TGTGCCAGCAGTGAAGTCTCAGGGGCACCTCCTAACGAGCAGTACTTC. Translated, it gives CASSEVSGAPPNEQYF.

The V and J genes are TRBV5-1 and TRBJ2-7, with TRBD1 matching over 7 bases. CDR1 and CDR2 (germline): SGHRS, YFSETQ. V lost 0 bases, J lost 3 bases, and 3 bases stayed unmatched. The CDR3 consists of 14 residues. The CDR3 nucleotides are TGCGCCAGCAGCTTGGCAGGGGACAGCTACGAGCAGTACTTC. Protein: CASSLAGDSYEQYF.

The chain links TRBV5-1 to TRBJ2-1; TRBD1 matches 10 bases. The CDR3 covers 14 residues. The trim removed 4 bases at V and 6 bases at J, leaving 4 bases unmatched. CDR1 and CDR2 from the germline V gene are SGHRS and YFSETQ. CDR3 sequence: CASSTGTGANEQFF. CDR3 bases: TGCGCCAGCAGCACCGGGACAGGGGCCAATGAGCAGTTCTTC. Drawing the rest from reference TRBV5-1 and TRBJ2-1, the complete variable domain is KAGVTQTPRYLIKTRGQQVTLSCSPISGHRSVSWYQQTPGQGLQFLFEYFSETQRNKGNFPGRFSGRQFSNSRSEMNVSTLELGDSALYLCASSTGTGANEQFFGPGTRLTVL.

The CDR3 reads CASSLGGEVLGEQYF. The CDR3 DNA reads TGCGCCAGCAGCCTCGGGGGGGAGGTTTTAGGCGAGCAGTACTTC. This rearrangement joins TRBV4-1 to TRBJ2-7; 8 positions match TRBD2. The germline V gene has CDR1 MGHRA and CDR2 YSYEKL. This CDR3 spans 15 amino acids. The V segment lost 4 bases and the J segment 6 bases; nucleotides outside the gene matches: 11.

This chain joins TRBV28 and TRBJ1-1; D uncertain. The V end lost 7 bases, the J end lost 7 bases, and 19 bases lay between the germline ends. This CDR3 is built from 14 residues. Germline CDR1 reads MDHEN; CDR2 reads SYDVKM. The CDR3 nucleotides read TGTGCCAGCAACCCAGGTGGGAGACAACTTGAAGCTTTCTTT. Its translation is CASNPGGRQLEAFF.

This clone has only one observation. DNA for the CDR3: TGCAGTGCTAGTCGGAGGGCTGATAATTCACCCCTCCACTTT. Amino acids: CSASRRADNSPLHF. The chain has TRBV20-1 and TRBJ1-6; D remains unclear. The CDR3 covers 14 residues. Trimming cost V 3 bases and J 5 bases, with 11 bases left between them. Germline CDR1 is DFQATT and CDR2 is SNEGSKA (reference sequence).

The chain carries TRBV10-2 and TRBJ2-5; D perhaps matches TRBD2 (6 bases). There are 14 residues in the CDR3. The V gene's germline CDR1 is WSHSY and CDR2 SAAADI. V was cut by 5 bases and J by 3 bases, with 13 bases left in between. The CDR3 DNA follows: TGCGCCAGCAGTTGGGGCTGGGGGGAAGAGACCCAGTACTTC. Translated, it gives CASSWGWGEETQYF.

This rearrangement joins TRBV6-1 to TRBJ2-1, with D possibly being TRBD1 (7 bases). Per the germline V gene, CDR1 is MNHNS and CDR2 is SASEGT. The V end was cut by 2 bases, the J end by 13 bases, with 18 bases between. The CDR3 is 14 residues long. CDR3 DNA: TGTGCCAGCAGTGAAAAGGGGGGACAGTTCGAACAGTTCTTC. Translated, it gives CASSEKGGQFEQFF.

The chain employs TRBV6-6 and TRBJ2-3; 7 bases line up with TRBD2. Germline values: CDR1 MNHNY, CDR2 SVGAGI (reference sequence). The J segment lost 0 bases and the V segment lost 5 bases, leaving 8 bases of the junction unmatched. This CDR3 has 16 residues. The chain's CDR3 is CASSHTSVTSTDTQYF. CDR3 in DNA: TGTGCCAGCAGTCACACTAGCGTGACTAGCACAGATACGCAGTATTTT.

This chain connects TRBV28 to TRBJ1-6; 10 nucleotides agree with TRBD1. The CDR3 contains 16 residues. With V trimmed by 6 bases and J by 7 bases, 9 bases remained unmatched. The germline V gene encodes CDR1 MDHEN and CDR2 SYDVKM. CDR3 nucleotides: TGTGCCAGCAGAGAGAGGGACAGGGGATCGAATTCACCCCTCCACTTT. This gives the protein CASRERDRGSNSPLHF.

Comment on this clone: One end of the junction is discordant with germline, which a read error may explain. J is TRBJ1-5 and V is TRBV7-7, with D possibly matching TRBD1 (5 bases). Germline CDR1 reads SSHAT; CDR2 reads FNYEAQ (reference sequence). The CDR3 has 17 residues. This CDR3 is CASSLARQLISNQPQHF. The DNA for the CDR3 is TGTGCTAGCAGCTTAGCTCGACAGCTCATTAGCAATCAGCCCCAGCATTTT.

The chain carries TRBV28 and TRBJ2-3; D remains ambiguous. Germline loops: CDR1 MDHEN, CDR2 SYDVKM. The CDR3 contains 10 residues. Trimming removed 4 bases at V and 7 bases at J, with 3 bases between. CDR3 amino acids: CASSSYTQYF. The CDR3 bases are TGTGCCAGCAGTTCATATACGCAGTATTTT. Variable domain in full (rest from reference TRBV28 and TRBJ2-3): DVKVTQSSRYLVKRTGEKVFLECVQDMDHENMFWYRQDPGLGLRLIYFSYDVKMKEKGDIPEGYSVSREKKERFSLILESASTNQTSMYLCASSSYTQYFGPGTRLTVL.

The rearrangement joins TRBV5-1 to TRBJ2-6, with TRBD2 as a possible D gene (5 bases). This CDR3 comprises 17 residues. Germline CDR1 is SGHRS and CDR2 is YFSETQ. Trimming removed 2 bases at V and 0 bases at J, with 12 bases between. CDR3 in DNA: TGCGCCAGCAGCTTCGGACTGTCTAGCTCTGGGGCCAACGTCCTGACTTTC. Amino acids: CASSFGLSSSGANVLTF.

This clone showed up just once. The rearrangement uses TRBV12-5 and TRBJ2-7; 8 bases are shared with TRBD1. CDR3 length: 15 residues. The V segment lost 7 bases and the J segment 3 bases; nucleotides outside the gene matches: 11. Per germline, CDR1 LGHNT and CDR2 FRNRAP. The CDR3 nucleotides read TGTGCTAGTGCTACTTCAGGGGGCCTGATCTACGAGCAGTACTTC. It is translated as CASATSGGLIYEQYF.

This clone was observed a few times. V and J are TRBV4-1 and TRBJ1-5; 9 nucleotides match TRBD1. V gave up 3 bases and J gave up 7 bases; unmatched junction bases: 10. The CDR3 extends over 16 amino acids. CDR1 and CDR2 from the germline V gene are MGHRA and YSYEKL. The CDR3: CASSQADRGGGQPQHF. In DNA, the CDR3 is TGCGCCAGCAGCCAGGCAGACAGGGGGGGTGGGCAGCCCCAGCATTTT.

The V call is TRBV20-1, the J call TRBJ1-6; tentative D call: TRBD1 (5 bases). Deletions cut 3 bases from V and 9 bases from J, with 15 bases between. CDR1 and CDR2 (germline): DFQATT, SNEGSKA (reference sequence). This CDR3 region has 14 residues. CDR3 in amino acids: CSASQGRVVSPLHF. As DNA, the CDR3 is TGCAGTGCTAGTCAGGGCAGGGTGGTTTCACCCCTCCACTTT.

The chain couples TRBV19 to TRBJ2-3; D unresolved. This CDR3 comprises 13 residues. The germline gives CDR1 LNHDA, CDR2 SQIVND (reference sequence). Deletions cut 6 bases from V and 1 base from J, with 8 bases between. CDR3: CASRHMGTDTQYF. In nucleotides, the CDR3 is TGTGCCAGTAGACACATGGGCACAGATACGCAGTATTTT.

The rearrangement uses TRBV20-1 and TRBJ2-1, with 10 bases aligning to TRBD2. CDR3 length: 16 residues. Germline V gives CDR1 DFQATT, CDR2 SNEGSKA (reference sequence). J gave up 0 bases and V 3 bases, and 5 bases lay outside the gene matches. CDR3 in DNA: TGCAGTGCTAGTGATAGCGGGAGGTCCTCCTACAATGAGCAGTTCTTC. Its protein is CSASDSGRSSYNEQFF.

This sequence joins TRBV18 and TRBJ2-3; maybe TRBD1 (6 bases). This CDR3 is 15 amino acids long. Germline-derived CDR1 and CDR2 are KGHSH and LQKENI. The germline V and J ends were trimmed by 2 bases and 2 bases, with 11 bases remaining between them. The CDR3 DNA is TGTGCCAGCTCACCAAGACAGGTGAACACAGATACGCAGTATTTT. It is translated as CASSPRQVNTDTQYF.

The genes are TRBV6-1 and TRBJ2-7, with a tentative D call TRBD2 (5 bases). V lost 2 bases to trimming and J lost 5 bases, with 13 bases between them. The germline CDR1 and CDR2 sequences are MNHNS and SASEGT. The CDR3 is made up of 14 amino acids. The CDR3 reads CASSEQPSWDEQYF. In nucleotides, the CDR3 is TGTGCCAGCAGTGAACAGCCTAGCTGGGACGAGCAGTACTTC.

The CDR3 protein is CASSYPSPGQGAIGYTF. As DNA, the CDR3 is TGTGCCAGCAGTTACCCCTCTCCGGGACAGGGGGCGATCGGCTACACCTTC. The chain uses TRBV28 and TRBJ1-2; 12 bases agree with TRBD1. CDR3 size: 17 residues. Germline loops: CDR1 MDHEN, CDR2 SYDVKM. The junction had 14 bases not matched to a gene; V was cut back by 4 bases and J by 8 bases.

The chain joins TRBV7-9 to TRBJ1-1, with D possibly matching TRBD1 (6 bases). The CDR3 has 16 amino acids. V lost 3 bases and J lost 0, with 14 bases in between. Germline values: CDR1 SEHNR, CDR2 FQNEAQ (reference sequence). This CDR3 is CASSFAGVGLNTEAFF. Here the CDR3 DNA reads TGTGCCAGCAGCTTCGCAGGGGTGGGGTTGAACACTGAAGCTTTCTTT.

The rearrangement links TRBV20-1 to TRBJ2-3; a possible D gene is TRBD2 (6 bases). The CDR3 runs 11 residues. The V gene's germline CDR1 is DFQATT and CDR2 SNEGSKA (reference sequence). The ends were cut back, 4 bases at V and 5 bases at J, with 7 bases in the middle. CDR3 amino acids: CSAKTRDTQYF. CDR3 nucleotides: TGCAGTGCTAAGACTAGAGATACGCAGTATTTT.

The V and J genes are TRBV5-1 and TRBJ1-2; D unresolved. This CDR3 is built from 15 residues. Trimming shortened V by 0 bases and J by 4 bases, and 13 bases separated the two germline ends. Per the germline V gene, CDR1 is SGHRS and CDR2 is YFSETQ. The CDR3 nucleotides are TGCGCCAGCAGCTTGGTTGCGGGAGGTGGCTATGGCTACACCTTC. This encodes CASSLVAGGGYGYTF.